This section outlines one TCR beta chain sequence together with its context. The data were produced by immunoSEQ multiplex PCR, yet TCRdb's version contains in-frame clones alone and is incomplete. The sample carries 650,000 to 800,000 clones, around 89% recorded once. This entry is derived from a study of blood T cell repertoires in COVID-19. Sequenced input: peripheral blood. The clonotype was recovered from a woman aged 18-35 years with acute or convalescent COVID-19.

The CDR3 sequence: CASSLRTGYGEKLFF. The CDR3 DNA follows: TGTGCCAGCAGTTTAAGGACAGGGTACGGTGAAAAACTGTTTTTT. The genes are TRBV27 and TRBJ1-4, with TRBD1 matching 8 bases. Germline values: CDR1 MNHEY, CDR2 SMNVEV (reference sequence). The J segment lost 7 bases and the V segment lost 2 bases, leaving 6 bases of the junction unmatched. CDR3 size: 15 residues.